This T cell receptor (beta chain) was sequenced for a study of patients and donors after allogeneic stem cell transplantation. The CDR3 length is 15 residues. Germline CDR1 is LGHNA and CDR2 is YSLEER. V lost 0 bases to trimming and J lost 6 bases; unmatched junction nucleotides: 2. TCRdb fed the RT-PCR reads into MiXCR, producing one record per CDR3 protein. The sample carries about 200,000 distinct CDR3 sequences, about 40% recorded once. The table lists this clonotype with a few counts. Sequences were obtained from blood, either unsorted or a sorted T cell fraction (not recorded which). The origin of this receptor is a human donor who was either an allogeneic HSCT recipient or a stem cell or donor lymphocyte infusion donor (not recorded which). It is not recorded whose cells these are; they may come from a transplant donor. The chain recombines TRBV4-3 with TRBJ1-6; 7 bases are a match to TRBD1. The DNA of the CDR3 is TGCGCCAGCAGCCAAGACAGGGGGGGTAATTCACCCCTCCACTTT. Encoded protein: CASSQDRGGNSPLHF.